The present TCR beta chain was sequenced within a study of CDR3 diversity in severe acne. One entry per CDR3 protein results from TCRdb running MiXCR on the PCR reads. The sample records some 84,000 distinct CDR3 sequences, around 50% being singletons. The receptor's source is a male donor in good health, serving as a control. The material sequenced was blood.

The CDR3 sequence: CASSLGTEVGETQYF. CDR3 coding DNA: TGTGCCAGCAGCTTAGGGACGGAGGTGGGGGAGACCCAGTACTTC. The chain is built from TRBV7-6 and TRBJ2-5, with a tentative D call TRBD2 (5 bases). V was pared by 1 base and J by 5 bases, with 14 bases between. Germline V CDR1 and CDR2: SGHVS, FNYEAQ. This CDR3 has 15 residues. The variable domain in full, completed from reference TRBV7-6 and TRBJ2-5, reads GAGVSQSPRYKVTKRGQDVALRCDPISGHVSLYWYRQALGQGPEFLTYFNYEAQQDKSGLPNDRFSAERPEGSISTLTIQRTEQRDSAMYRCASSLGTEVGETQYFGPGTRLLVL.